This section outlines one T cell receptor (beta chain) sequence together with its context. No antigen is known for it. Germline V gives CDR1 SGHAT, CDR2 FQNNGV. Trimming pared 5 bases from V and 5 bases from J, leaving 18 bases between. The CDR3 covers 15 residues. Naive CD8 isolation took CD45RO-negative cells positively selected for CCR7 and excluded terminally differentiated effector memory CD45RA+ cells. This record comes from a study of shared clonotypes between healthy human individuals. The study's findings and limits: Naive subsets usually exceeded memory subsets in estimated richness.

Assay used: immunoSEQ multiplex PCR; TCRdb lists only in-frame clones, some missing. The data contain roughly 2.1 million clones, under 95% of them singletons. The chain has TRBV11-2 and TRBJ2-5; D possibly uses TRBD1 or TRBD2 (5 bases each). The sequenced sample consisted of naive CD8+ T cells from PBMCs. This sequence originates from a man younger than 35 in good health. Some clones in this sample may be carry-over from other donors' samples. CDR3 region: CASSLPGPDLETQYF. DNA of the CDR3: TGTGCCAGCAGCCTACCGGGACCGGATCTGGAGACCCAGTACTTC.